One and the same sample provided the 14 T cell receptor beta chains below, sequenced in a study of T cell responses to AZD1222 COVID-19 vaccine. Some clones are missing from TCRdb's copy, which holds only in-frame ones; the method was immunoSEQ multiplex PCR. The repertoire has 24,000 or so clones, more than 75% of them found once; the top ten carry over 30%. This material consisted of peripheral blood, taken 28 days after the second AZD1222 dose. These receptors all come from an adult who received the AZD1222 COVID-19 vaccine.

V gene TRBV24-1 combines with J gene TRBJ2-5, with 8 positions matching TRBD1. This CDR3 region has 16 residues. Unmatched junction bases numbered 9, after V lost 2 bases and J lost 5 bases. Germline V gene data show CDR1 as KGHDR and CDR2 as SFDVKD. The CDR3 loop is CATSDSSGGEGETQYF. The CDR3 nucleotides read TGTGCCACCAGTGATTCCTCAGGGGGCGAGGGGGAGACCCAGTACTTC.

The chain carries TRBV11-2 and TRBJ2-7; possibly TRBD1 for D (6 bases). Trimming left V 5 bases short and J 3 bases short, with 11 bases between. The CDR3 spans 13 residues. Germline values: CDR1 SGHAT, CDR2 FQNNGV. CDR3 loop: CASSRGQNYEQYF. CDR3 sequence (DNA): TGTGCCAGCAGCCGGGGACAAAACTACGAGCAGTACTTC.

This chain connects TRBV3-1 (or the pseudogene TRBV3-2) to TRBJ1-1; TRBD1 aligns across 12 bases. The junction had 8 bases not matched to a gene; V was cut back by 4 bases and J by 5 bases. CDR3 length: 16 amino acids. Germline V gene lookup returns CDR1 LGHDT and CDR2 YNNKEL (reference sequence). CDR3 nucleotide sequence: TGTGCCAGCAGCCGTGGGACAGGGGGCGGACTGACTGAAGCTTTCTTT. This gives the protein CASSRGTGGGLTEAFF.

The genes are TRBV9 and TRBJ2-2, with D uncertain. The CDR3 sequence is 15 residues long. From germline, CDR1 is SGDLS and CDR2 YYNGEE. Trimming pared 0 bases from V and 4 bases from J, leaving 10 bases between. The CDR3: CASSVGTLITGELFF. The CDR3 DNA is TGTGCCAGCAGCGTAGGCACACTAATCACCGGGGAGCTGTTTTTT.

CDR3 DNA: TGTGCCAGCAGCGAAGAACCGGGGGGGCAGTTCTTC. Translating it yields CASSEEPGGQFF. V usage is TRBV12-3 or TRBV12-4 and J usage is TRBJ2-1, with TRBD2 matching 7 bases. This CDR3 spans 12 amino acids. The V and J ends lost 6 bases and 12 bases, in that order; junction bases with no gene match: 8.

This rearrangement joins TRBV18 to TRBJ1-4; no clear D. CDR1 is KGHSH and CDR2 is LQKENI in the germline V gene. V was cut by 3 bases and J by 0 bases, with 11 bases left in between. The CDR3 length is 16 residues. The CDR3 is CASSPFTAATNEKLFF. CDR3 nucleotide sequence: TGTGCCAGCTCACCGTTCACAGCCGCAACTAATGAAAAACTGTTTTTT.

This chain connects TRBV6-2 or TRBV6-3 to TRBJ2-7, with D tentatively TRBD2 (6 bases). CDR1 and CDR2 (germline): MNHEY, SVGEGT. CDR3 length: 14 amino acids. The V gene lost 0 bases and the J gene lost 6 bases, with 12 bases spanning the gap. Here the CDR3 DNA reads TGTGCCAGCAGTTACTCGGGGCTAGCGCTCGAGCAGTACTTC. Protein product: CASSYSGLALEQYF.

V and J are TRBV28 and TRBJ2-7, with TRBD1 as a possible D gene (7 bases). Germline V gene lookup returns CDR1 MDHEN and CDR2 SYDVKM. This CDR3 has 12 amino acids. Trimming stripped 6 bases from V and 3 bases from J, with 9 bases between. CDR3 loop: CASSRGDYEQYF. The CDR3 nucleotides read TGTGCCAGCAGCAGGGGGGACTACGAGCAGTACTTC. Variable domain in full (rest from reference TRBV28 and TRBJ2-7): DVKVTQSSRYLVKRTGEKVFLECVQDMDHENMFWYRQDPGLGLRLIYFSYDVKMKEKGDIPEGYSVSREKKERFSLILESASTNQTSMYLCASSRGDYEQYFGPGTRLTVT.

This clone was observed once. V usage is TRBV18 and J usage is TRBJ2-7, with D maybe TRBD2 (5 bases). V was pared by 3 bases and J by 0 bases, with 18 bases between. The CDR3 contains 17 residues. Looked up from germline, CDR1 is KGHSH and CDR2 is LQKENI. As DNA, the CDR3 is TGTGCCAGCTCACCCTTACCTCTAGCTTCTAGCTCCTACGAGCAGTACTTC. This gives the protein CASSPLPLASSSYEQYF.

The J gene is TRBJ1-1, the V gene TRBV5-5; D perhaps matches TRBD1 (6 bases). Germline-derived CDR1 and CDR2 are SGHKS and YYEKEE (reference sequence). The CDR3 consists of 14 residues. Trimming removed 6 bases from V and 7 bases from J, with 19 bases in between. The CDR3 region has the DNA TGTGCCAGCACCTTTGGACCAGGGGTAGGTGAAGCTTTCTTT. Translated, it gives CASTFGPGVGEAFF.

CDR3 bases: TGTGCCAGCAGGAAGCCCGGGCGCGGGAATGAAAAACTGTTTTTT. Translated, it gives CASRKPGRGNEKLFF. The V call is TRBV2, the J call TRBJ1-4; D unresolved. The CDR3 runs 15 residues. The V end was cut by 6 bases, the J end by 5 bases, with 16 bases between. Per germline, CDR1 SNHLY and CDR2 FYNNEI.

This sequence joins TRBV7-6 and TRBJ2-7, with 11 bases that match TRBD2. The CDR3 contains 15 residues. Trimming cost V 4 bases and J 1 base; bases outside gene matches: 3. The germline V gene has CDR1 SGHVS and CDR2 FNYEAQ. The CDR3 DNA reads TGTGCCAGCAGCTACGGGACTAGCGGTTCCTACGAGCAGTACTTC. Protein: CASSYGTSGSYEQYF.

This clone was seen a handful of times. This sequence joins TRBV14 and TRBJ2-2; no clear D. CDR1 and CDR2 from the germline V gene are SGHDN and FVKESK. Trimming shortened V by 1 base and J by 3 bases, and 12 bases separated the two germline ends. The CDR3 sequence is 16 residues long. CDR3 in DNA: TGTGCCAGCAGCCAAGGTTGGGCGCCGGACACCGGGGAGCTGTTTTTT. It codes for CASSQGWAPDTGELFF.

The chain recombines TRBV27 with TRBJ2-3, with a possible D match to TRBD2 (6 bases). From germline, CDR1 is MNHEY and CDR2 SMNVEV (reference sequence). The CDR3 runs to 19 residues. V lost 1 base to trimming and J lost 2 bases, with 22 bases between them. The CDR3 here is CASSLYPVSAGTTTDTQYF. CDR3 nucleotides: TGTGCCAGCAGTTTATACCCCGTTTCGGCGGGAACCACCACAGATACGCAGTATTTT.